The rows below give T cell receptor beta chains drawn from one sample of a study of blood T cell repertoires in COVID-19. Clones were sequenced by immunoSEQ multiplex PCR, and TCRdb holds only the in-frame ones, with some missing. The repertoire holds approximately 76,000 clones, with 75% to 90% as singletons. The sequencing input was peripheral blood. The source is a woman older than 75 with active or convalescent COVID-19. The CDR3 runs from the conserved cysteine through the conserved F or W. A D gene is named only where the DNA matches it firmly. Expanded clones are given a class, and other clones once, few, many or no size at all.

j_call d_call clone_size v_call cdr3_nt cdr3_aa
TRBJ1-2 TRBD1 . TRBV4-3 TGCGCCAGCAGCTGGGACAGGGAACATGGCTACACCTTC CASSWDREHGYTF
TRBJ2-4 TRBD1 . TRBV7-2 TGTGCCAGCAGTCCCGGGACAGGGGACATTCAGTACTTC CASSPGTGDIQYF
TRBJ2-2 . . TRBV5-8 TGTGCCAGCAGCCCCCGTGGAGGACCCGCGAACACCGGGGAGCTGTTTTTT CASSPRGGPANTGELFF
TRBJ2-1 . once TRBV4-3 TGCGCCAGCAGCCAAGGTAATAGCGTTTACTACAATGAGCAGTTCTTC CASSQGNSVYYNEQFF
TRBJ1-1 . . TRBV30 TGTGCCTGGAACCCGGTCGGGGGGGCCTACACTGAAGCTTTCTTT CAWNPVGGAYTEAFF
TRBJ2-5 . . TRBV11-2 TGTGCCAGCACCTCGCGGCGACCTAAAGAGACCCAGTACTTC CASTSRRPKETQYF
TRBJ2-7 TRBD1 . TRBV24-1 TGTGCCACCAGTGATTGGGGACAGTACGAGCAGTACTTC CATSDWGQYEQYF
TRBJ1-2 TRBD1 . TRBV7-2 TGTGCCAGCAGCTACAGGGGGGACGTAGAAGGCTACACCTTC CASSYRGDVEGYTF
TRBJ2-3 TRBD1 . TRBV5-6 TGTGCCAGCAGCCAGTCACAAACAGGGGTAGATACGCAGTATTTT CASSQSQTGVDTQYF
TRBJ2-3 . . TRBV6-4 TGTGCCAGCAGCGGGGGACCCACAGATACGCAGTATTTT CASSGGPTDTQYF
TRBJ1-1 . . TRBV12-3/TRBV12-4 TGTGCCAGCAGTCTGGACACAGTGGCTTTCTTT CASSLDTVAFF
TRBJ1-6 TRBD1 . TRBV7-2 TGTGCCAGCAGCCTTACAGGGGTCCCCAATTCACCCCTCCACTTT CASSLTGVPNSPLHF
TRBJ2-7 TRBD2 . TRBV7-2 TGTGCCAGCAGTCGGACTAGCAATGAGCAGTACTTC CASSRTSNEQYF
TRBJ1-1 . . TRBV29-1 TGCAGCGTTGAGGGAAGACAGACGAACACTGAAGCTTTCTTT CSVEGRQTNTEAFF
TRBJ2-3 TRBD1 . TRBV5-6 TGTGCCAGCAGCCTACCGGACAGGGCCCGCCGGGATACGCAGTATTTT CASSLPDRARRDTQYF
TRBJ1-1 . few TRBV7-2 TGTGCCAGCAGCTGGAATGGGGCAAACGAAGCTTTCTTT CASSWNGANEAFF
TRBJ1-1 TRBD1 . TRBV25-1 TGTGCCAGCAGTGCGGACAGGGGGATCGAAACTGAAGCTTTCTTT CASSADRGIETEAFF
TRBJ2-3 TRBD2 . TRBV3-1/TRBV3-2 TGTGCCAGCACCTCTAGCGGGGGGAGGACAGATACGCAGTATTTT CASTSSGGRTDTQYF
TRBJ2-2 . . TRBV6-4 TGTGCCAGCGGACAGACCAACACCGGGGAGCTGTTTTTT CASGQTNTGELFF
TRBJ2-7 . . TRBV4-1 TGCGCCAGCAGCCAAGAAAACAGGATATACTACGAGCAGTACTTC CASSQENRIYYEQYF
TRBJ1-5 . . TRBV27 TGTGCCAGCAGTACCAAGAGCGAGCATCAGCCCCAGCATTTT CASSTKSEHQPQHF
TRBJ2-2 . . TRBV7-2 TGTGCCAGCAGCTTCGGGAACACCGGGGAGCTGTTTTTT CASSFGNTGELFF
TRBJ2-7 TRBD1 . TRBV7-9 TGTGCCAGCAGCTTACGAAAGCCGGGACAGGGAAACGAGCAGTACTTC CASSLRKPGQGNEQYF
TRBJ1-4 . . TRBV6-5 TGTGCCAGCAGTTACGACAGGATGAATGAAAAACTGTTTTTT CASSYDRMNEKLFF
TRBJ2-3 TRBD2 once TRBV10-3 TGTGCCATCAGTGAGTCCCCCCCCAGCGGGGGCACAGATACGCAGTATTTT CAISESPPSGGTDTQYF
TRBJ2-7 . . TRBV18 TGTGCCAGCTCACCAGGGACAATGCCCTCGTACGAGCAGTACTTC CASSPGTMPSYEQYF
TRBJ1-2 . . TRBV19 TGTGCCAGTAGTAGCCAGATACAGGTCAATGAATATGGCTACACCTTC CASSSQIQVNEYGYTF
TRBJ2-7 . few TRBV10-1 TGCGCCAGCAGTGTCAGGCTCTACTACGAGCAGTACTTC CASSVRLYYEQYF
TRBJ2-2 . . TRBV7-9 TGTGCCACCCTCCGGCCCGGGGGAGCGAACACCGGGGAGCTGTTTTTT CATLRPGGANTGELFF
TRBJ2-6 . . TRBV11-3 TGTGCCAGCAGCTTAGGGACAACTTCTGGGGCCAACGTCCTGACTTTC CASSLGTTSGANVLTF
TRBJ2-2 TRBD2 . TRBV11-2 TGTGCCAGCAGCTTCCGGTCTAGCGGGGCCCAGAGGGGGGAGCTGTTTTTT CASSFRSSGAQRGELFF
TRBJ1-5 . . TRBV19 TGTGCCAGTAGTACTCGGGTACACAATCAGCCCCAGCATTTT CASSTRVHNQPQHF
TRBJ2-1 . few TRBV7-9 TGTGCCAGCAGCTTAGTGGGGGCAGGTAGGGGTGACAATGAGCAGTTCTTC CASSLVGAGRGDNEQFF
TRBJ2-7 TRBD1 . TRBV12-3/TRBV12-4 TGTGCCAGCAGACAGGGGAGCTACTACGAGCAGTACTTC CASRQGSYYEQYF
TRBJ2-5 TRBD2 many TRBV5-4 TGTGCCAGCAGCGGGACCCGGGAGCGGGGGGGAACCGGGACCCAGTACTTC CASSGTRERGGTGTQYF